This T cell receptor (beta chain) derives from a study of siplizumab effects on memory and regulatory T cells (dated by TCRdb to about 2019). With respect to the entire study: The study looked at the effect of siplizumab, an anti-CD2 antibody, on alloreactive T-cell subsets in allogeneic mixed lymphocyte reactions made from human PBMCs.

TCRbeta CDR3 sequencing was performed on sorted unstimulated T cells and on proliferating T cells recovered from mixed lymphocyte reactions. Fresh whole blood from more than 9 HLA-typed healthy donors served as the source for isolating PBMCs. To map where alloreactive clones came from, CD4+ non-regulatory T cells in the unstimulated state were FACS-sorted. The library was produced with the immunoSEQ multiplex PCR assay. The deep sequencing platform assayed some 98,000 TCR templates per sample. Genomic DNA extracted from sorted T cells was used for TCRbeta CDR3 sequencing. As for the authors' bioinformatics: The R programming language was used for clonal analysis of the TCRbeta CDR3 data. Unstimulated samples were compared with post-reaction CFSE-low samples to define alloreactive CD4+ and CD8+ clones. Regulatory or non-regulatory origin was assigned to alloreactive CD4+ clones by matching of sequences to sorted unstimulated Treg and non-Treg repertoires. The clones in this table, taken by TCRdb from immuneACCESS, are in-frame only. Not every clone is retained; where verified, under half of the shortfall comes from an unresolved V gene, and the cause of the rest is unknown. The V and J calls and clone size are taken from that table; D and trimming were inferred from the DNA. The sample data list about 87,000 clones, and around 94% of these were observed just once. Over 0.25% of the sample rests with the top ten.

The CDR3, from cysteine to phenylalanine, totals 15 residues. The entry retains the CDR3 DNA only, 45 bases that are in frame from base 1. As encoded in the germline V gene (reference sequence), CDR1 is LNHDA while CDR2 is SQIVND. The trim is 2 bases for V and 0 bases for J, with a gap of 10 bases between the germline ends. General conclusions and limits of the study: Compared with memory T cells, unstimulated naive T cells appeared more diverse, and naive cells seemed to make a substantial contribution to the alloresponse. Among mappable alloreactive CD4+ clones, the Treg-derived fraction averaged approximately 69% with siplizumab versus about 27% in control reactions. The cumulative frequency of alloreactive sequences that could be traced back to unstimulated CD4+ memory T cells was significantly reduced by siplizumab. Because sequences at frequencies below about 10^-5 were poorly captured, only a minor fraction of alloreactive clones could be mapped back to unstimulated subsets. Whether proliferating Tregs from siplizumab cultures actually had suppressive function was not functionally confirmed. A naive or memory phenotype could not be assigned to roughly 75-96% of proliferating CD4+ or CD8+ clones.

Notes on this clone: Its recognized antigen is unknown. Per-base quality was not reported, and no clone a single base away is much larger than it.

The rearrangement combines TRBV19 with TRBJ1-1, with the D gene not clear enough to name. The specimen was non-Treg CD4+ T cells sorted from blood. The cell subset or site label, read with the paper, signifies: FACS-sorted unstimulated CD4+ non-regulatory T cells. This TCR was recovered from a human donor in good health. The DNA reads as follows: TGTGCCAGTAGTATACTAAGCGGAGTGAACACTGAAGCTTTCTTT. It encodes CASSILSGVNTEAFF.